This paragraph covers one TCR beta chain sequence. Vbeta (60) and Jbeta (13) primers were used in the PCR. The repertoire was sequenced with immunoSEQ multiplex PCR; TCRdb's copy has only in-frame clones and lacks some. The sample yields about 96,000 clones, 60% to 75% seen once. The CDR3 length is 14 residues. V was shortened by 7 bases and J by 6 bases, with 15 bases between the two germline ends. Germline loops: CDR1 LNHDA, CDR2 SQIVND (reference sequence). This specimen belongs to a study of cytomegalovirus exposure and HLA in healthy donors. This sequence joins TRBV19 and TRBJ2-2; perhaps TRBD1 as D (5 bases). The source of this sequence is a man aged 60 to 75 in good health and CMV-seronegative. Sequencing was performed on PBMCs. The CDR3 region has the DNA TGTGCCAGTACGCGCTCAAGGGGTGCCGGGGAGCTGTTTTTT. It specifies CASTRSRGAGELFF.